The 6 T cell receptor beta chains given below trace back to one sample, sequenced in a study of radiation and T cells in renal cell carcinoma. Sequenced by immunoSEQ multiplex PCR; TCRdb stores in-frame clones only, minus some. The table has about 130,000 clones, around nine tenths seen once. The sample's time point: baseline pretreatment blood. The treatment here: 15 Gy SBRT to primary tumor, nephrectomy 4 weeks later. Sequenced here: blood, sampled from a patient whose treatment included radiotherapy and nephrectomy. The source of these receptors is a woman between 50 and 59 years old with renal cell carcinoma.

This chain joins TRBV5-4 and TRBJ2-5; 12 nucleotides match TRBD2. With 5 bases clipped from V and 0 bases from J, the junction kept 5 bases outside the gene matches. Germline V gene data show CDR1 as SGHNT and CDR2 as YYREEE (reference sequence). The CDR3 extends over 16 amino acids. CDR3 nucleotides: TGTGCCAGCAGACCTACTAGCGGGGGGTACCAAGAGACCCAGTACTTC. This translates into CASRPTSGGYQETQYF.

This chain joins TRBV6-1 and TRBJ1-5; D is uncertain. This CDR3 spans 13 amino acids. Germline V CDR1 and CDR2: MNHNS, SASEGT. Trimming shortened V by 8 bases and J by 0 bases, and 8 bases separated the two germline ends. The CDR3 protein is CASGTVSNQPQHF. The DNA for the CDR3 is TGTGCCAGCGGAACGGTTAGCAATCAGCCCCAGCATTTT.

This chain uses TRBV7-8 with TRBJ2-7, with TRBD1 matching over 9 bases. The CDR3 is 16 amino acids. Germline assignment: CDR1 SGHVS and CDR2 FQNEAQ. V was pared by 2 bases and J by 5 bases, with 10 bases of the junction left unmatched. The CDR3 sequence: CASSLNFGQGTNEQYF. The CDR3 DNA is TGTGCCAGCAGCTTAAATTTTGGACAGGGGACCAACGAGCAGTACTTC. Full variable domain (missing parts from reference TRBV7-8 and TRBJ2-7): GAGVSQSPRYKVAKRGQDVALRCDPISGHVSLFWYQQALGQGPEFLTYFQNEAQLDKSGLPSDRFFAERPEGSVSTLKIQRTQQEDSAVYLCASSLNFGQGTNEQYFGPGTRLTVT.

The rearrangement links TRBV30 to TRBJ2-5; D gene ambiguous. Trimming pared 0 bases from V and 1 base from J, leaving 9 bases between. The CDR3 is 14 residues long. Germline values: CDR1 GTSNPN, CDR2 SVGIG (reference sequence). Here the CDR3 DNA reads TGTGCCTGGAGTGTAGGTTCGGTCCAAGAGACCCAGTACTTC. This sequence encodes CAWSVGSVQETQYF.

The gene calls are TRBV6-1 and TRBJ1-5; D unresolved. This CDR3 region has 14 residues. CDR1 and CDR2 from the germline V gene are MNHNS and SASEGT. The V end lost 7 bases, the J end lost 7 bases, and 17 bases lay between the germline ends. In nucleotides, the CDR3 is TGTGCCAGCACGGAGGGAATGCTACGACAGCCCCAGCATTTT. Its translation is CASTEGMLRQPQHF.

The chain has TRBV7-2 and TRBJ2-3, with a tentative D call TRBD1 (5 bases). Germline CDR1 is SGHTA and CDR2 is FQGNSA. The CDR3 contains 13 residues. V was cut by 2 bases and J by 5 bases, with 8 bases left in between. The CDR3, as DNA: TGTGCCAGCAGCTTACAGGGTTTAGATACGCAGTATTTT. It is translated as CASSLQGLDTQYF.